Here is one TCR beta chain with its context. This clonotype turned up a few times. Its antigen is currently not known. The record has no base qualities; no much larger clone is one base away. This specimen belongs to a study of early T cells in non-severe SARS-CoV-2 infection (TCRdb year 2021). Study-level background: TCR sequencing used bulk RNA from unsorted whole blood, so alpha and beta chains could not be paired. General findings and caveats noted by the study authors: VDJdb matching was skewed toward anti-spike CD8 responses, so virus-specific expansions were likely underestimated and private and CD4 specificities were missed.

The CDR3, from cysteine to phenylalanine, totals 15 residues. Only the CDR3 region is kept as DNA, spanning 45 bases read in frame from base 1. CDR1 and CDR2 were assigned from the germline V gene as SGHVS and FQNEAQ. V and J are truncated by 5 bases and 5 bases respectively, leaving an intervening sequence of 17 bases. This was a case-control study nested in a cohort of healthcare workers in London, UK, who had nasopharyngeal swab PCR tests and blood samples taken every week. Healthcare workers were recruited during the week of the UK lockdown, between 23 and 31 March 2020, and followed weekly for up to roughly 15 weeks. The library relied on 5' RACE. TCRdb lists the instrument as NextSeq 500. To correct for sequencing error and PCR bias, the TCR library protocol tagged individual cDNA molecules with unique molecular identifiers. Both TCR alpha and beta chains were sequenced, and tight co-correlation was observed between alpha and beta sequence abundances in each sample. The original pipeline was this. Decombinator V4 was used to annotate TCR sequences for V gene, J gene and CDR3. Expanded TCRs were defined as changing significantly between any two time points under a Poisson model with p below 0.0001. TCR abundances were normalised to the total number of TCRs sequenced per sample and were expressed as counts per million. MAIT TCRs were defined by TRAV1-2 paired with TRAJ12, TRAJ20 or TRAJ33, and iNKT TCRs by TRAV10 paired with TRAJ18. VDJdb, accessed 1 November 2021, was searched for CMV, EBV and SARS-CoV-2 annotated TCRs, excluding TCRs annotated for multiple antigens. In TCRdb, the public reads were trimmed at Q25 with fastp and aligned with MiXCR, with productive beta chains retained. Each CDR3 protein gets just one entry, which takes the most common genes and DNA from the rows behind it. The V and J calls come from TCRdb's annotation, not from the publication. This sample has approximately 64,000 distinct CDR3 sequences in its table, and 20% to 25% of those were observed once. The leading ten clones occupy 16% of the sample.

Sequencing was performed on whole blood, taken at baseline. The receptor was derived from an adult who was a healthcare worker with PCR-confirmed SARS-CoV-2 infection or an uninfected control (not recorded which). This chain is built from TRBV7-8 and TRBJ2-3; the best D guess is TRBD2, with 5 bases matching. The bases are TGTGCCAGCAGCGACTCCCTCGCGAGCGGAGATACGCAGTATTTT. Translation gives CASSDSLASGDTQYF.